The rows below give T cell receptor beta chains drawn from one sample of a study of blood T cell repertoires in COVID-19. Measured with immunoSEQ multiplex PCR; TCRdb has only the in-frame clones, and not every one. The sample includes some 250,000 clones, about nine tenths of them seen just once. Sample: peripheral blood. These receptors all come from a man younger than 45 who had recovered from COVID-19. The CDR3 runs from the conserved cysteine through the conserved F or W. The D gene is left open where the match is weak. Expanded clones get a size class; other rows say once, few or many, or leave the size out.

d_gene	v_gene	j_gene	abundance	CDR3nt	CDR3aa
TRBD1	TRBV24-1	TRBJ2-2	NA	TGTGCCACCAGTGATGACAGGGGGCAGGGCACCGGGGAGCTGTTTTTT	CATSDDRGQGTGELFF
TRBD2	TRBV19	TRBJ2-7	NA	TGTGCCAGTAGTGAGACTAGCGGGGTGTACGAGCAGTACTTC	CASSETSGVYEQYF
TRBD1	TRBV4-3	TRBJ1-2	NA	TGCGCCAGCAGCCAAGATCTGGGGCAGGGGGCTCACTATGGCTACACCTTC	CASSQDLGQGAHYGYTF
NA	TRBV6-5	TRBJ2-7	NA	TGTGCCAGCAGTTATCTGGGGGGTGTATACGAGCAGTACTTC	CASSYLGGVYEQYF
TRBD1	TRBV9	TRBJ2-2	NA	TGTGCCAGCAGCGTAGAGGCAGGGGGCCGATTGATAACCGGGGAGCTGTTTTTT	CASSVEAGGRLITGELFF
NA	TRBV19	TRBJ1-2	NA	TGTGCCAGTAGCACAGGGCACTATGGCTACACCTTC	CASSTGHYGYTF
NA	TRBV2	TRBJ2-1	NA	TGTGCCAGCACTTGGCCGGGGGCAGAGGGGGCCCTTCACCCGGCTGCCTACAATGAGCAGTTCTTC	CASTWPGAEGALHPAAYNEQFF
NA	TRBV30	TRBJ2-7	NA	TGTGCCTGGAGTTTCAGGACAAGTACCTACGAGCAGTACTTC	CAWSFRTSTYEQYF
TRBD2	TRBV4-2	TRBJ2-3	NA	TGTGCCAGCAGCCAAGTCCTAGCGGGGGGGACAGATACGCAGTATTTT	CASSQVLAGGTDTQYF
TRBD1	TRBV3-1/TRBV3-2	TRBJ1-6	NA	TGTGCCAGCAGCCCTCACCCGGCACAGGGGGCCTCACCCCTCCACTTT	CASSPHPAQGASPLHF
NA	TRBV5-6	TRBJ2-7	NA	TGTGCCAGCAGCAGGGGTGAATGGGACGAGCAGTACTTC	CASSRGEWDEQYF
TRBD2	TRBV11-3	TRBJ2-1	NA	TGTGCCAGCAGCTTAGTCGGACTAGCGGACAATGAGCAGTTCTTC	CASSLVGLADNEQFF
NA	TRBV7-9	TRBJ1-2	NA	TGTGCCAGCAGCCGGGGATATGGCTACACCTTC	CASSRGYGYTF
NA	TRBV13	TRBJ1-2	NA	TGTGCCAGCAGCTCCTCCCGCGGGAGTACTAACTATGGCTACACCTTC	CASSSSRGSTNYGYTF
TRBD1	TRBV9	TRBJ2-2	NA	TGTGCCAGCAGCGTAGCCTCCGGGACAGCTACCGGGGAGCTGTTTTTT	CASSVASGTATGELFF
NA	TRBV6-5	TRBJ2-3	NA	TGTGCCACCCTCCGGGGTGGGGCAGATACGCAGTATTTT	CATLRGGADTQYF
NA	TRBV7-9	TRBJ2-7	NA	TGTGCCAGCAGCCACAACGGCAGGGTTGGCTACGAGCAGTACTTC	CASSHNGRVGYEQYF
TRBD2	TRBV9	TRBJ2-3	NA	TGTGCCAGGACCCCTCCCCTAGCGGGCCCAGGAACGCAGTATTTT	CARTPPLAGPGTQYF
NA	TRBV6-5	TRBJ1-4	NA	TGTGCCAGCAAGCGGAAGAATGAAAAACTGTTTTTT	CASKRKNEKLFF
NA	TRBV6-6	TRBJ1-2	NA	TGTGCCAGCAGTTCTGGACTCTCCTATGGCTACACCTTC	CASSSGLSYGYTF
NA	TRBV9	TRBJ1-1	NA	TGTGCCAGCAGCGCACAGGGATACACTGAAGCTTTCTTT	CASSAQGYTEAFF
NA	TRBV12-3/TRBV12-4	TRBJ1-1	NA	TGTGCCAGCAGCCCCCTCTACGGAGCTTTCTTT	CASSPLYGAFF
NA	TRBV12-1	TRBJ2-2	NA	TGTGCCAGCAGCGGGGACAGTGGGGCCGGGGAGCTGTTTTTT	CASSGDSGAGELFF
TRBD2	TRBV14	TRBJ2-1	NA	TGTGCCAGCAGCCATCCGGGGGGGGCCAATGAGCAGTTCTTC	CASSHPGGANEQFF
NA	TRBV4-2	TRBJ2-5	NA	TGTGCCAGCAGCCAAGGACAGAGAGAGGAGACCCAGTACTTC	CASSQGQREETQYF
TRBD2	TRBV6-1	TRBJ2-3	NA	TGTGCCAGCAGTGGTCTCGGTCTTAGCGGGGGGGCCGAAGATACGCAGTATTTT	CASSGLGLSGGAEDTQYF
TRBD2	TRBV27	TRBJ2-5	NA	TGTGCCAGCAGTTTGACGGGGGGGGAAGAGACCCAGTACTTC	CASSLTGGEETQYF
NA	TRBV5-1	TRBJ1-1	NA	TGCGCCAGCAGCTTGGGCCCGGGCAGGGCGCCGAACACTGAAGCTTTCTTT	CASSLGPGRAPNTEAFF
NA	TRBV7-9	TRBJ1-2	NA	TGTGCCAGCAGCCCGCAAATACAGGCAGGGTCTGGAAACTATGGCTACACCTTC	CASSPQIQAGSGNYGYTF
TRBD1	TRBV10-2	TRBJ1-2	NA	TGCGCCAGCAGTGAGTCCAGACAGGGCCTCGGGGGCTACACCTTC	CASSESRQGLGGYTF
TRBD1	TRBV30	TRBJ1-5	NA	TGTGCCTGGAGCAACAGGGGGGATCAGCCCCAGCATTTT	CAWSNRGDQPQHF
TRBD1	TRBV27	TRBJ1-2	NA	TGTGCCAGCAGTTTAGACCCGACAGGGACCCAACTATGGTATGGCTACACCTTC	CASSLDPTGTQLWYGYTF
NA	TRBV3-1/TRBV3-2	TRBJ1-1	NA	TGTGCCAGCAGCCCCACGGGGAATGTAAGAGCTTTCTTT	CASSPTGNVRAFF
TRBD2	TRBV5-1	TRBJ2-1	NA	TGCGCCAGCAGCTTGGATGCGGGGGGAAGCTCCTACAATGAGCAGTTCTTC	CASSLDAGGSSYNEQFF
NA	TRBV19	TRBJ2-3	NA	TGTGCCAGTAGTTACTTAGATACGCAGTATTTT	CASSYLDTQYF
NA	TRBV14	TRBJ2-2	once	TGTGCCAGCAGCCAAGATCGGAGGGTTTGGACCGGGGAGCTGTTTTTT	CASSQDRRVWTGELFF
TRBD1	TRBV6-4	TRBJ2-3	many	TGTGCCAGCAGTGACAGGGCAGGGGGAACAGATACGCAGTATTTT	CASSDRAGGTDTQYF
TRBD2	TRBV10-2	TRBJ2-1	NA	TGCGCCAGCAGTCGGGCTAGCGGGGGACCCCCCTCCTACAATGAGCAGTTCTTC	CASSRASGGPPSYNEQFF
TRBD2	TRBV19	TRBJ2-1	NA	TGTGCCAGTAGTATGACTAGCGGGGTGTTCAATGAGCAGTTCTTC	CASSMTSGVFNEQFF
TRBD1	TRBV6-5	TRBJ2-7	NA	TGTGCCACCGTCCGGGACAGGGGCCACGAGCAGTACTTC	CATVRDRGHEQYF
NA	TRBV7-2	TRBJ1-4	NA	TGTGCCAGCAGCCTAGCACCCCAGGAAAATGAAAAACTGTTTTTT	CASSLAPQENEKLFF
NA	TRBV18	TRBJ1-2	NA	TGTGCCAGCTCACAGAGCCAGGGACATAACTATGGCTACACCTTC	CASSQSQGHNYGYTF
NA	TRBV5-6	TRBJ1-1	NA	TGTGCCAGCAGCCCGGGACACGGGGAAGATGCTTTCTTT	CASSPGHGEDAFF
TRBD1	TRBV2	TRBJ1-5	NA	TGTGCCAGCAGCAACGGACAGGGGGACCAGCCCCAGCATTTT	CASSNGQGDQPQHF
NA	TRBV10-1	TRBJ2-2	NA	TGCGCCAGCAGCCGGGATTGGGACACCGGGGAGCTGTTTTTT	CASSRDWDTGELFF
TRBD2	TRBV11-2	TRBJ2-1	NA	TGTGCCAGCAGCGCCCGGTGGGAGCGGGGGGGCTCCTACAATGAGCAGTTCTTC	CASSARWERGGSYNEQFF
TRBD2	TRBV9	TRBJ2-2	NA	TGTGCCAGCAGCGGGGGACTAGCGGGCACCGGGGAGCTGTTTTTT	CASSGGLAGTGELFF
TRBD1	TRBV6-5	TRBJ2-7	NA	TGTGCCAGCAGCCTAAACAGGGGTAACGAGCAGTACTTC	CASSLNRGNEQYF